The 20 T cell receptor beta chains given below trace back to one sample, sequenced in a study of cytomegalovirus exposure and HLA in healthy donors. Assay: immunoSEQ multiplex PCR; the TCRdb copy retains only in-frame clones and omits some. The data show over 250,000 clones, 80% to 90% seen once. The sequenced sample consisted of PBMCs. These TCRs come from a woman between 18 and 29 years old in good health and CMV-seronegative.

The chain recombines TRBV7-9 with TRBJ2-7, with a tentative D call TRBD1 (6 bases). Germline V gene data show CDR1 as SEHNR and CDR2 as FQNEAQ (reference sequence). The CDR3 has 14 amino acids. Trimming cost V 2 bases and J 4 bases, with 12 bases left between them. The CDR3 nucleotides are TGTGCCAGCAGCTTATTTGAAGGGGGTTACGAGCAGTACTTC. Translating gives CASSLFEGGYEQYF.

The chain links TRBV4-2 to TRBJ2-1; TRBD2 aligns across 8 bases. The length of the CDR3 is 18 residues. V shed 4 bases and J 3 bases; nucleotides not matched to a gene: 14. The V gene's germline CDR1 is LGHNA and CDR2 YNFKEQ. The CDR3 coding sequence is TGTGCCAGCAGCCCTTTCCCGGGGGGGAGTGGCTTCTACAATGAGCAGTTCTTC. It translates to CASSPFPGGSGFYNEQFF.

This rearrangement joins TRBV2 to TRBJ1-2; D possibly corresponds to TRBD1 (6 bases). From germline, CDR1 is SNHLY and CDR2 FYNNEI. The ends were cut back, 7 bases at V and 4 bases at J, with 19 bases in the middle. The CDR3 is 15 residues long. CDR3 sequence reads: CASKRDLTGSYGYTF. The CDR3 DNA sequence: TGTGCCAGCAAACGGGATCTAACAGGGTCCTATGGCTACACCTTC.

The V call is TRBV7-7, the J call TRBJ1-1; D is unresolved. The germline CDR1 and CDR2 sequences are SSHAT and FNYEAQ (reference sequence). Trimming pared 3 bases from V and 1 base from J, leaving 6 bases between. The CDR3 loop spans 13 amino acids. CDR3: CASSFDWNTEAFF. The CDR3 DNA follows: TGTGCCAGCAGCTTCGACTGGAACACTGAAGCTTTCTTT.

The chain recombines TRBV30 with TRBJ2-3; weak D call: TRBD1 (5 bases). The germline V gene encodes CDR1 GTSNPN and CDR2 SVGIG (reference sequence). The CDR3 extends over 15 amino acids. Trimming shortened V by 4 bases and J by 5 bases, and 19 bases separated the two germline ends. In DNA form, the CDR3 reads TGTGCCTGGACTAGGCGAGACAGTTACATAGATACGCAGTATTTT. As protein: CAWTRRDSYIDTQYF.

CDR3 amino acids: CASCPDRGSETQYF. The CDR3 DNA is TGTGCCAGCTGCCCGGACAGGGGGTCCGAGACCCAGTACTTC. V gene TRBV7-6 combines with J gene TRBJ2-5; 10 bases line up with TRBD1. Trimming took 8 bases from V and 5 from J; bases not matched to a gene: 8. From germline, CDR1 is SGHVS and CDR2 FNYEAQ. The CDR3 sequence is 14 residues long.

This chain uses TRBV29-1 with TRBJ1-1; 7 nucleotides line up with TRBD1. CDR3 size: 12 residues. The junction had 5 bases not matched to a gene; V was cut back by 6 bases and J by 4 bases. Germline loops: CDR1 SQVTM, CDR2 ANQGSEA. The CDR3: CSVVAGGTEAFF. CDR3 in DNA: TGCAGCGTGGTGGCAGGGGGCACTGAAGCTTTCTTT.

The rearrangement links TRBV11-2 to TRBJ1-1; D ambiguous. Trimming took 5 bases from V and 3 from J, leaving 10 bases between them. The CDR3 spans 13 residues. Looked up from germline, CDR1 is SGHAT and CDR2 is FQNNGV. The CDR3 sequence is CASSRLRDTEAFF. DNA for the CDR3: TGTGCCAGCAGCCGCCTACGAGACACTGAAGCTTTCTTT.

This chain uses TRBV29-1 with TRBJ1-2, with TRBD1 identical over 7 bases. The trim removed 0 bases at V and 3 bases at J, leaving 4 bases unmatched. This CDR3 has 14 residues. Germline V gene sequence: CDR1 SQVTM, CDR2 ANQGSEA. The CDR3 spells CSVEDYTGDYGYTF. The CDR3 DNA follows: TGCAGCGTTGAAGATTATACAGGGGACTATGGCTACACCTTC.

This rearrangement joins TRBV6-5 to TRBJ2-2, with 7 bases matching TRBD1. This CDR3 has 15 amino acids. After removal of 4 bases from V and 1 base from J, the junction contained 3 bases not matched to a gene. Germline V lookup: CDR1 MNHEY, CDR2 SVGAGI. The CDR3 nucleotides read TGTGCCAGCAGTTTAGGGGGCTGGAACACCGGGGAGCTGTTTTTT. This sequence encodes CASSLGGWNTGELFF.

The chain is built from TRBV5-1 and TRBJ1-1; the match to TRBD1 covers 11 bases. Germline CDR1 and CDR2: SGHRS and YFSETQ. The CDR3 runs to 17 residues. Unmatched junction bases numbered 9, after V lost 1 base and J lost 4 bases. Here the CDR3 DNA reads TGCGCCAGCAGCTTGTCCGCCGGGACAGGGGGAATCACTGAAGCTTTCTTT. Encoded protein: CASSLSAGTGGITEAFF. Filled out from reference TRBV5-1 and TRBJ1-1, the complete variable domain reads KAGVTQTPRYLIKTRGQQVTLSCSPISGHRSVSWYQQTPGQGLQFLFEYFSETQRNKGNFPGRFSGRQFSNSRSEMNVSTLELGDSALYLCASSLSAGTGGITEAFFGQGTRLTVV.

V gene TRBV2 combines with J gene TRBJ2-2, with D possibly matching TRBD2 (5 bases). The CDR3 is 16 amino acids. V was trimmed by 2 bases and J by 5 bases, leaving 15 bases between them. Germline CDR1 reads SNHLY; CDR2 reads FYNNEI. CDR3 in DNA: TGTGCCAGCAGTGAACGGCGAACTAGGTGGACCGGGGAGCTGTTTTTT. It codes for CASSERRTRWTGELFF.

This chain links TRBV2 with TRBJ1-2; D may be TRBD1 (6 bases). V lost 10 bases and J 3 bases, leaving 18 bases between the germline ends. The V gene's germline CDR1 is SNHLY and CDR2 FYNNEI. The length of the CDR3 is 14 residues. The CDR3 DNA sequence: TGTGCCAACGGGGCCAGGGGAAATGACTATGGCTACACCTTC. Its translation is CANGARGNDYGYTF.

The chain employs TRBV19 and TRBJ1-2; 9 nucleotides line up with TRBD1. This CDR3 is built from 17 residues. Germline CDR1 LNHDA, CDR2 SQIVND (reference sequence). With V trimmed by 4 bases and J by 8 bases, 17 bases remained unmatched. CDR3 sequence: CASSRRRGTGYVEGYTF. In DNA form, the CDR3 reads TGTGCCAGTAGTAGACGTAGGGGGACAGGGTACGTCGAGGGCTACACCTTC. Using reference TRBV19 and TRBJ1-2 for the parts outside the CDR3, the full variable domain is DGGITQSPKYLFRKEGQNVTLSCEQNLNHDAMYWYRQDPGQGLRLIYYSQIVNDFQKGDIAEGYSVSREKKESFPLTVTSAQKNPTAFYLCASSRRRGTGYVEGYTFGSGTRLTVV.

The chain employs TRBV6-5 and TRBJ1-3, with D maybe TRBD1 (5 bases). The CDR3 covers 16 residues. Germline loops: CDR1 MNHEY, CDR2 SVGAGI. V lost 0 bases and J lost 3, with 12 bases in between. The CDR3 sequence is CASSYSMGLSGNTIYF. CDR3 nucleotide sequence: TGTGCCAGCAGTTACTCGATGGGACTCAGTGGAAACACCATATATTTT.

This clone was seen more than once but under ten times. The chain combines TRBV5-1 with TRBJ2-5; 8 bases line up with TRBD1. The germline gives CDR1 SGHRS, CDR2 YFSETQ. The ends lost 3 bases at V and 8 bases at J; junction bases unmatched: 6. The length of the CDR3 is 13 residues. The CDR3 DNA follows: TGCGCCAGCAGCTGGGGACAGGAGGGAACCCAGTACTTC. This sequence encodes CASSWGQEGTQYF.

This chain joins TRBV6-6 and TRBJ2-7, with TRBD2 matching over 10 bases. The CDR3 contains 16 residues. Unmatched junction bases numbered 6, after V lost 2 bases and J lost 2 bases. In germline, CDR1 is MNHNY, CDR2 SVGAGI (reference sequence). The CDR3 DNA reads TGTGCCAGCAGTTACGGCGCTCTAGCGGGGGCCTACGAGCAGTACTTC. Encoded protein: CASSYGALAGAYEQYF.

V is TRBV6-5 and J is TRBJ2-5, with D tentatively TRBD1 (5 bases). Germline CDR1 and CDR2: MNHEY and SVGAGI. The ends were cut back, 2 bases at V and 3 bases at J, with 13 bases in the middle. The CDR3 runs 15 residues. The chain's CDR3 is CASSYEAGSKETQYF. The CDR3 DNA sequence: TGTGCCAGCAGTTACGAGGCAGGGTCTAAAGAGACCCAGTACTTC.

V and J are TRBV5-1 and TRBJ2-3; TRBD2 aligns across 16 bases. The germline V gene has CDR1 SGHRS and CDR2 YFSETQ. This CDR3 is 17 amino acids long. Germline trimming cut 4 bases from V and 5 bases from J; bases unmatched to any gene: 7. CDR3 DNA sequence: TGCGCCAGCAGCCACGGGACTAGCGGGAGGGCCGAAGATACGCAGTATTTT. Translated: CASSHGTSGRAEDTQYF.

The rearrangement uses TRBV10-3 and TRBJ1-5, with D tentatively TRBD1 (6 bases). The CDR3 is made up of 15 amino acids. The germline gives CDR1 ENHRY, CDR2 SYGVKD. V lost 0 bases and J lost 5, with 11 bases in between. The CDR3 is CAISESAGVYQPQHF. CDR3 nucleotides: TGTGCCATCAGTGAGTCGGCAGGGGTGTATCAGCCCCAGCATTTT.